Below are 5 T cell receptor beta chains sequenced from a single sample in a study of blood T cell repertoires in COVID-19. The method was immunoSEQ multiplex PCR; TCRdb's version includes in-frame clones alone and lacks a portion of them. The sample contains over 200,000 clones, approximately 91% of which appear only once. Specimen: peripheral blood. These receptors were collected from a woman aged 55-70 years with acute or convalescent COVID-19.

This clone was counted only a few times. This rearrangement joins TRBV19 to TRBJ1-1, with D possibly being TRBD1 (6 bases). V was clipped by 5 bases and J by 10 bases, with 29 bases between them. This CDR3 is built from 17 residues. The germline gives CDR1 LNHDA, CDR2 SQIVND (reference sequence). CDR3 nucleotides: TGTGCCAGTAGTGCGCAAGAGGGCCAGGGGATTTCAATACTAGCTTTCTTT. Protein product: CASSAQEGQGISILAFF.

This clone was detected only a few times. V is TRBV10-1 and J is TRBJ2-3; D ambiguous. From germline, CDR1 is WNHNN and CDR2 SYGVQD (reference sequence). The CDR3 runs to 16 residues. Trimming took off 0 bases at V and 2 bases at J, with 12 bases between the two ends. CDR3 sequence reads: CASSESIKPLTDTQYF. In nucleotides, the CDR3 is TGCGCCAGCAGTGAGTCAATTAAGCCCCTCACAGATACGCAGTATTTT.

The V call is TRBV2, the J call TRBJ1-2, with 7 bases aligning to TRBD1. This CDR3 contains 13 residues. Trimming took 7 bases from V and 4 from J; bases not matched to a gene: 6. The germline V gene has CDR1 SNHLY and CDR2 FYNNEI. CDR3 loop: CASTQGLSYGYTF. CDR3 in DNA: TGTGCCAGCACACAGGGGCTGAGCTATGGCTACACCTTC. Using reference TRBV2 and TRBJ1-2 for the parts outside the CDR3, the full variable domain is EPEVTQTPSHQVTQMGQEVILRCVPISNHLYFYWYRQILGQKVEFLVSFYNNEISEKSEIFDDQFSVERPDGSNFTLKIRSTKLEDSAMYFCASTQGLSYGYTFGSGTRLTVV.

The table lists this clone with a few counts. The CDR3 nucleotides are TGTGCCAGCAGCCGACGGGAGTCCAATGAGCAGTTCTTC. It yields the protein CASSRRESNEQFF. This rearrangement joins TRBV3-1 (or the pseudogene TRBV3-2) to TRBJ2-1, with a possible D match to TRBD2 (6 bases). The CDR3 contains 13 residues. The V gene's germline CDR1 is LGHDT and CDR2 YNNKEL (reference sequence). Trimming stripped 4 bases from V and 6 bases from J, with 10 bases between.

The DNA of the CDR3 is TGTGCCAGTAGCTTCATAGATGGGACAGGGGACTATAATTCACCCCTCCACTTT. It specifies CASSFIDGTGDYNSPLHF. The rearrangement links TRBV19 to TRBJ1-6; 10 bases line up with TRBD1. Germline CDR1 LNHDA, CDR2 SQIVND (reference sequence). V lost 6 bases, J lost 3 bases, and 11 bases stayed unmatched. The CDR3 runs to 18 residues.